This T cell receptor beta chain was recorded in a study of cytomegalovirus exposure and HLA in healthy donors. Germline V gives CDR1 MNHEY, CDR2 SVGAGI. The CDR3 is made up of 13 amino acids. This clone occurred once. The PCR was carried out with 60 Vbeta primers and 13 Jbeta primers. Some clones are missing from TCRdb's copy, which holds only in-frame ones; the method was immunoSEQ multiplex PCR. The data hold 150,000 to 200,000 clones, with about 83% observed a single time. The sample comprised PBMCs. The genes are TRBV6-5 and TRBJ2-5, with TRBD1 matching over 9 bases. The J call is uncertain, as TRBJ2-7 better fits the DNA end. The TCR originated in a woman between 25 and 40 years old in good health and CMV-seronegative. DNA of the CDR3: TGTGCCAGCAGTTACCGGACAGGGGACGAGCAGTACTTC. Translated: CASSYRTGDEQYF.